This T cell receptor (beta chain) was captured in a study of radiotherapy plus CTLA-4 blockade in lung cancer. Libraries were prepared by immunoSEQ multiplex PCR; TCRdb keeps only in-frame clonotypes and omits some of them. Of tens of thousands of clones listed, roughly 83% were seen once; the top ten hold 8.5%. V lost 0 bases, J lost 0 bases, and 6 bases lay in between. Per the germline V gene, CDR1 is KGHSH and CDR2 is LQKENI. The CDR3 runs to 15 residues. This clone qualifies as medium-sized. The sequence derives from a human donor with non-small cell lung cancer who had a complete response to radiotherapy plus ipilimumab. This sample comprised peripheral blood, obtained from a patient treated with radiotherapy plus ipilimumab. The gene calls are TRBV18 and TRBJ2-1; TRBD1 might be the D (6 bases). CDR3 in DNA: TGTGCCAGCTCACCACCGGGACACTCCTACAATGAGCAGTTCTTC. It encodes CASSPPGHSYNEQFF.